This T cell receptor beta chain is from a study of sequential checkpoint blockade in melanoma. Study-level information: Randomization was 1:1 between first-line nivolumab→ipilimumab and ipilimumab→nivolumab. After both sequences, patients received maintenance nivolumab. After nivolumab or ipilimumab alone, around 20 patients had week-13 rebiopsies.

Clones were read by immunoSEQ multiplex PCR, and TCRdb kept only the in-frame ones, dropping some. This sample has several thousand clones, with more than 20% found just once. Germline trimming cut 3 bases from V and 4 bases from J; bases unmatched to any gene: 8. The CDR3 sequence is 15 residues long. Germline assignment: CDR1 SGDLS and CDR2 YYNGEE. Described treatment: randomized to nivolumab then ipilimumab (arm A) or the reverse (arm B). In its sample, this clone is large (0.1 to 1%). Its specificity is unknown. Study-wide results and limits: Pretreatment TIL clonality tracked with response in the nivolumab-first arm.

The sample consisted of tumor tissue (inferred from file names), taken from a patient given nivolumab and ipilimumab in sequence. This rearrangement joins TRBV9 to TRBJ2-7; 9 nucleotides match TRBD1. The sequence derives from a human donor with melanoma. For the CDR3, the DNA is TGTGCCAGCAGCGGCCCCGGGACAGGGAAATACGAGCAGTACTTC. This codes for CASSGPGTGKYEQYF.